This entry concerns a single T cell receptor (beta chain). Antigen unknown. MiXCR, run by TCRdb on the 5' RACE reads, gives a single entry per CDR3 protein. Of approximately 540,000 distinct CDR3 sequences detected, over 9.5% appear once; the ten largest clones hold about 6.8%. This record belongs to a study of CD8 T cells in ankylosing spondylitis. Between the trimmed V and J ends, which lost 3 bases and 6 bases, there was a span of 7 bases. Germline CDR1 KGHDR, CDR2 SFDVKD. The CDR3 length is 12 residues. Study results and caveats: Clones linked to disease were reported to show significant enrichment in matched ankylosing spondylitis synovial fluid. Seemingly characteristic of ankylosing spondylitis blood was a TCR beta motif consisting of about 8 highly homologous variants.

The chain recombines TRBV24-1 with TRBJ1-2; TRBD1 is a possible D gene (5 bases). The sequenced material came from blood, either unsorted or a sorted T cell fraction (not recorded which). This clonotype was sampled from a male donor with ankylosing spondylitis. CDR3 coding DNA: TGTGCCACCAGTGATATAGGGGATGGCTACACCTTC. It codes for CATSDIGDGYTF.